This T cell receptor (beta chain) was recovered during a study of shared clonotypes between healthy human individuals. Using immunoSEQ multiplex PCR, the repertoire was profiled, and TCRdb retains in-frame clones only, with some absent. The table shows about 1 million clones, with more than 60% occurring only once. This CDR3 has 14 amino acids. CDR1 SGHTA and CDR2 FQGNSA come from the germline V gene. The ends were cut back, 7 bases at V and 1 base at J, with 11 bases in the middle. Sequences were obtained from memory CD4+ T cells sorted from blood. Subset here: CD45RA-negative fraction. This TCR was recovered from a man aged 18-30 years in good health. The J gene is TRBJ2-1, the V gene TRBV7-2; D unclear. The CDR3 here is CASTNSGSYNEQFF. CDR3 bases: TGTGCCAGCACTAATAGTGGTTCCTACAATGAGCAGTTCTTC.